The source of this T cell receptor beta chain is a study of shared clonotypes between healthy human individuals. Worth noting for this clone: Its antigen is undetermined.

Findings and limits, study-wide: In having few donors, the study represented limited genetic and exposure-history diversity. In this cohort, only blood was sampled, and tissue repertoires likely differ.

Ten immunoSEQ deep assay plates served to sequence unsorted PBMC DNA. Measured with immunoSEQ multiplex PCR; TCRdb has only the in-frame clones, and not every one. Of 530,000 or so clones in the sample, about 79% are singletons; the top ten hold 12%. Trimming took off 7 bases at V and 3 bases at J, with 12 bases between the two ends. This CDR3 contains 13 residues. Germline-derived CDR1 and CDR2 are SGHRS and YFSETQ. This clonotype was sampled from a woman aged 40 to 50 in good health. Some clones in this sample may be carry-over from other donors' samples. Sequencing used PBMCs. This chain connects TRBV5-1 to TRBJ2-3; D ambiguous. The CDR3 nucleotides read TGCGCCAGCGGTTCTGGGGAAACAGATACGCAGTATTTT. This sequence encodes CASGSGETDTQYF.